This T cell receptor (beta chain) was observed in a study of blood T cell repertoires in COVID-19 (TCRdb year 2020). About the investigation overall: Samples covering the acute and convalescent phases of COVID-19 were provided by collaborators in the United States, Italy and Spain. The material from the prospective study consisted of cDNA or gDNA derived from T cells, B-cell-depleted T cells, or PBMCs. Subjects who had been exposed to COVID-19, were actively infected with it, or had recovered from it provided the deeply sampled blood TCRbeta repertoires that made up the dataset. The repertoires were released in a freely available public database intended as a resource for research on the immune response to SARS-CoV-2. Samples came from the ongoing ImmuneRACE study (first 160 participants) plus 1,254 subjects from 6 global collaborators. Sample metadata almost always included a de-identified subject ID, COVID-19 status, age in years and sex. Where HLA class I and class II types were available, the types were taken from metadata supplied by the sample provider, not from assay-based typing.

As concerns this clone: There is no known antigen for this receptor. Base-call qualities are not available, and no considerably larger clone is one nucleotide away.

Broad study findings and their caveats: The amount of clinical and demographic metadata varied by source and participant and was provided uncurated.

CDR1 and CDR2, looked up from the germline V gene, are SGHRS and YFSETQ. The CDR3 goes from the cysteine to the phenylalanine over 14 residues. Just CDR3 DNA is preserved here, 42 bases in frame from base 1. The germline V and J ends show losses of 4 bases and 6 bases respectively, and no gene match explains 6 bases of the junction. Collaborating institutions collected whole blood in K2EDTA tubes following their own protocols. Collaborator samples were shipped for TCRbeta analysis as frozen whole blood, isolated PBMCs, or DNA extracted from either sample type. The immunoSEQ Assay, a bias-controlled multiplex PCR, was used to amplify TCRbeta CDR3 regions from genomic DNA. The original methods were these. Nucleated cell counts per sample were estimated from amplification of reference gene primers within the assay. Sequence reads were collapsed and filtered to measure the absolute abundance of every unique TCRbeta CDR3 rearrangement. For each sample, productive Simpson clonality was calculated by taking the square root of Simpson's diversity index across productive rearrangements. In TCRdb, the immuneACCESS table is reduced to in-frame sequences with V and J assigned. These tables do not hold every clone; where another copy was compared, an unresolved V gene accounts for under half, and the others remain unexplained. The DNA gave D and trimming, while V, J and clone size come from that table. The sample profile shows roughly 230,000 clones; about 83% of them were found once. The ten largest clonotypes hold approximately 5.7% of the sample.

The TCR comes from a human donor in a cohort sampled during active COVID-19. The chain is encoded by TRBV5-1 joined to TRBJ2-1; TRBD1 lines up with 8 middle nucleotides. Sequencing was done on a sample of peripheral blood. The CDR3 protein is CASSLRTGSNEQFF. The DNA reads TGCGCCAGCAGCCTACGGACAGGGAGCAATGAGCAGTTCTTC.